This T cell receptor beta chain was recovered during a study of blood T cells in healthy people across ages. Study-level points and caveats: Diversity figures based on one million T cells were deemed too low.

This clonotype was counted many times. No antigen is known for it. A second PCR of roughly 7 to 11 cycles used a sample-barcoded 5' primer and a J-beta primer mix. Each CDR3 protein is one row after TCRdb ran MiXCR on the 5' RACE reads. The table shows some 750,000 distinct CDR3 sequences, with about a fifth occurring only once. The germline CDR1 and CDR2 sequences are LGHDT and YNNKEL (reference sequence). The CDR3 contains 15 residues. Unmatched junction bases numbered 7, after V lost 4 bases and J lost 7 bases. The sample taken for sequencing was blood. The source is a man between 65 and 80 years old in good health. V gene TRBV3-1 combines with J gene TRBJ2-1, with 10 nucleotides matching TRBD2. Here the CDR3 reads CASSPPAGGLNEQFF. The CDR3 coding sequence is TGTGCCAGCAGCCCGCCAGCGGGGGGGTTAAATGAGCAGTTCTTC.